This T cell receptor (beta chain) appears in the sequencing data of a study of cytomegalovirus exposure and HLA in healthy donors. The study, taken as a whole, reports: Reportedly, TCR beta sequences accurately predicted HLA-A and HLA-B alleles in most subjects. A missense DCLRE1C variant was associated with V- and J-gene trimming of TCR beta chains in a later analysis, and an independent cohort replicated the association. The authors assumed roughly uniform sequencing depth across donors for presence/absence analyses. Among the CMV-associated chains, three were confirmed in vitro as specific for CMV antigens.

Both 60 Vbeta primers and 13 Jbeta primers went into the PCR. The protocol was immunoSEQ multiplex PCR, while the TCRdb copy is restricted to in-frame clones and leaves out a portion. This table holds about 160,000 clones, roughly 80% found once. Details on this clone: Its antigen is not identified.

Germline V gene sequence: CDR1 MNHNS, CDR2 SASEGT. This CDR3 is 15 amino acids long. The ends lost 6 bases at V and 9 bases at J; junction bases unmatched: 9. The clonotype was recovered from a woman between 25 and 40 years old in good health and CMV-seropositive. Input material: PBMCs. The chain carries TRBV6-1 and TRBJ2-1, with 12 bases that match TRBD2. CDR3 protein: CASSLLAGGRREQFF. CDR3 bases: TGTGCCAGCAGCCTTCTAGCGGGGGGGAGGCGTGAGCAGTTCTTC.